This is a list of T cell receptor beta chains from one sample in a study of response to subunit inactivated influenza vaccine. Each CDR3 protein gets one entry after TCRdb re-called the RT-PCR reads with MiXCR. The sample gives roughly 550,000 distinct CDR3 sequences, less than 25% of which show up once; about 3% is in the top ten. This sample was shared with a second study, whose subject was T cells expressing NK-cell markers.

The source material was CD4+ T cells sorted from PBMCs, sampled approximately 13 days after vaccination. These receptor sequences come from a man in his fifties who received an inactivated influenza vaccine. Each CDR3 is given with its conserved first and last residue. A D gene is named only where the DNA matches it firmly. Not all rows give a size; the values are once, few, many and, for expanded clones, a class.

D: NA; V: TRBV15; size: NA; J: TRBJ2-5; CDR3: CATSQGAAQETQYF; DNA: TGTGCCACCAGCCAAGGAGCGGCTCAAGAGACCCAGTACTTC
D: NA; V: TRBV7-9; size: NA; J: TRBJ1-4; CDR3: CASSIRQEKLFF; DNA: TGTGCCAGCAGTATTCGACAGGAAAAACTGTTTTTT
D: TRBD2; V: TRBV5-1; size: NA; J: TRBJ2-5; CDR3: CASSRGGSRETQYF; DNA: TGCGCCAGCAGCCGGGGGGGGTCTAGAGAGACCCAGTACTTC
D: NA; V: TRBV18; size: NA; J: TRBJ2-2; CDR3: CASSPRRVFTGELFF; DNA: TGTGCCAGCTCACCAAGGAGGGTATTCACCGGGGAGCTGTTTTTT
D: NA; V: TRBV9; size: NA; J: TRBJ2-1; CDR3: CASSTHGRSSYNEQFF; DNA: TGTGCCAGCAGCACCCATGGCAGGAGCTCCTACAATGAGCAGTTCTTC
D: TRBD1; V: TRBV9; size: once; J: TRBJ2-2; CDR3: CASSAKGQGNTGELFF; DNA: TGTGCCAGCAGCGCAAAGGGACAGGGAAACACCGGGGAGCTGTTTTTT
D: NA; V: TRBV7-3; size: few; J: TRBJ2-2; CDR3: CASSLGAAGELFF; DNA: TGTGCCAGCAGCTTGGGAGCGGCCGGGGAGCTGTTTTTT
D: TRBD2; V: TRBV12-3/TRBV12-4; size: few; J: TRBJ2-5; CDR3: CASSLSPGLAGGRMGRETQYF; DNA: TGTGCCAGCAGTTTAAGCCCCGGTCTAGCGGGGGGGCGGATGGGTCGAGAGACCCAGTACTTC
D: TRBD2; V: TRBV2; size: NA; J: TRBJ2-5; CDR3: CASDGAGGFSETQYF; DNA: TGTGCCAGCGATGGGGCGGGGGGTTTTTCGGAGACCCAGTACTTC
D: TRBD2; V: TRBV7-9; size: many; J: TRBJ2-2; CDR3: CASREGIAGGPGELFF; DNA: TGTGCCAGCAGAGAAGGAATAGCGGGAGGCCCCGGGGAGCTGTTTTTT
D: NA; V: TRBV20-1; size: few; J: TRBJ2-3; CDR3: CSASASEVSTDTQYF; DNA: TGCAGTGCATCCGCTAGCGAGGTTAGCACAGATACGCAGTATTTT
D: TRBD2; V: TRBV20-1; size: NA; J: TRBJ2-1; CDR3: CSAYPGTSGVPYNEQFF; DNA: TGCAGTGCCTATCCCGGGACTAGCGGGGTCCCCTACAATGAGCAGTTCTTC
D: NA; V: TRBV4-1; size: NA; J: TRBJ1-1; CDR3: CASSQDFRPGGAFF; DNA: TGCGCCAGCAGCCAAGATTTTCGGCCGGGAGGGGCTTTCTTT
D: NA; V: TRBV24-1; size: few; J: TRBJ2-2; CDR3: CATSDFGSRVTGELFF; DNA: TGTGCCACCAGTGATTTCGGCTCTCGCGTGACCGGGGAGCTGTTTTTT
D: TRBD2; V: TRBV6-2/TRBV6-3; size: NA; J: TRBJ2-1; CDR3: CASSSGLVGYNEQFF; DNA: TGTGCCAGCAGTTCCGGACTAGTGGGGTACAATGAGCAGTTCTTC
D: NA; V: TRBV3-1; size: few; J: TRBJ2-2; CDR3: CASSQMKGSGELFF; DNA: TGTGCCAGCAGCCAGATGAAGGGATCCGGGGAGCTGTTTTTT
D: NA; V: TRBV24-1; size: NA; J: TRBJ2-5; CDR3: CATSRGGPSQETQYF; DNA: TGTGCCACCTCCCGTGGGGGACCCTCACAAGAGACCCAGTACTTC
D: TRBD2; V: TRBV5-6; size: few; J: TRBJ2-2; CDR3: CASSLVGGGAVGELFF; DNA: TGTGCCAGCAGCTTGGTCGGCGGGGGGGCAGTCGGGGAGCTGTTTTTT
D: NA; V: TRBV11-3; size: few; J: TRBJ2-7; CDR3: CASSLGSVGEQYF; DNA: TGTGCCAGCAGCTTAGGGTCTGTGGGCGAGCAGTACTTC
D: NA; V: TRBV4-3; size: few; J: TRBJ2-3; CDR3: CASSQEGGRESADTQYF; DNA: TGCGCCAGCAGCCAAGAAGGGGGGAGGGAGAGCGCAGATACGCAGTATTTT
D: NA; V: TRBV15; size: NA; J: TRBJ2-4; CDR3: CATSEGAKNIQYF; DNA: TGTGCCACCAGCGAAGGAGCCAAAAACATTCAGTACTTC
D: NA; V: TRBV10-3; size: few; J: TRBJ2-5; CDR3: CAIGRGGGGLGETQYF; DNA: TGTGCCATCGGACGAGGCGGAGGGGGCTTGGGGGAGACCCAGTACTTC
D: NA; V: TRBV4-2; size: NA; J: TRBJ2-1; CDR3: CASSPREGGNVEYSYNEQFF; DNA: TGTGCCAGCAGCCCCCGCGAGGGAGGAAATGTTGAGTACTCCTACAATGAGCAGTTCTTC
D: TRBD1; V: TRBV4-1; size: NA; J: TRBJ2-5; CDR3: CASSQALRTGAQETQYF; DNA: TGCGCCAGCAGCCAAGCCCTTAGGACAGGGGCGCAAGAGACCCAGTACTTC
D: NA; V: TRBV7-3; size: many; J: TRBJ2-5; CDR3: CASSSGRGETQYF; DNA: TGTGCCAGCAGCTCCGGGAGAGGGGAGACCCAGTACTTC
D: TRBD1; V: TRBV10-3; size: NA; J: TRBJ2-1; CDR3: CATADRGHSNEQFF; DNA: TGTGCCACCGCGGACAGGGGGCATTCGAATGAGCAGTTCTTC
D: TRBD1; V: TRBV12-3/TRBV12-4; size: once; J: TRBJ1-6; CDR3: CASSSTGKGVGSPLHF; DNA: TGTGCCAGCAGTTCGACAGGGAAGGGGGTGGGTTCACCCCTCCACTTT